This section outlines one T cell receptor (beta chain) sequence together with its context. Its antigen is still unknown. This CDR3 has 17 amino acids. Per the germline V gene, CDR1 is MGHRA and CDR2 is YSYEKL. V dropped 2 bases and J dropped 6; count of bases not matched to a gene: 10. Normal lung sampling was at least 3 cm from the tumour, as distant as possible. The data stem from a study of immune cell composition in non-small cell lung cancer. Notes on the study in general: About four fifths of squamous and 33% of adenocarcinoma cases had tumour-associated clones >0.5%. TIL tumour reactivity correlated with maximal tumour-associated clone frequency in adenocarcinoma.

This table comes from immunoSEQ multiplex PCR, and its TCRdb copy is limited to in-frame clones, with some not included. Here the sample spans approximately 3,500 clones, roughly four fifths being singletons. The sample taken for sequencing was non-adjacent lung tissue. This clonotype was obtained from a human donor with non-small cell lung cancer. The rearrangement joins TRBV4-1 to TRBJ2-1; 10 positions match TRBD2. CDR3 nucleotides: TGCGCCAGCAGCCAACGAGCCCCTAGCGGGAGCCTCAATGAGCAGTTCTTC. Its protein is CASSQRAPSGSLNEQFF.